The entry that follows covers one T cell receptor beta chain sequence. Germline CDR1 reads MDHEN; CDR2 reads SYDVKM. The CDR3 runs 18 residues. This sample is part of a study of cytomegalovirus exposure and HLA in healthy donors. Vbeta (60) and Jbeta (13) primers were used in the PCR. Data came from immunoSEQ multiplex PCR; TCRdb stores just in-frame clones and leaves some out. The sample records about 200,000 clones, around 83% being singletons. The specimen was PBMCs. The sequence came from a girl under 18 in good health and CMV-seronegative. The V and J genes are TRBV28 and TRBJ2-5; 9 bases map to TRBD1. With the DNA end fitting TRBJ2-7 better, the J assignment may be wrong. The CDR3 coding sequence is TGTGCCAGCACATCAGTCGGGGGCAACAGGGGGCTGGGGTACGAGCAGTACTTC. This encodes CASTSVGGNRGLGYEQYF.